Sequencing of this T cell receptor beta chain was carried out in a study of cytomegalovirus exposure and HLA in healthy donors. As for the study in general: Some 85 million unique TCRs from HLA-typed donors were held in an early data release.

CDR3 length equals 15 residues. V lost 1 base and J lost 7, with 13 bases in between. Germline CDR1 is SEHNR and CDR2 is FQNEAQ (reference sequence). The study, taken as a whole, reports: The likely explanation for a cluster of highly shared sequence variants was sequencing artifact.

Concerning this clone itself: As yet, its antigen is unknown.

The PCR made use of 60 Vbeta and 13 Jbeta primers. Sequenced by immunoSEQ multiplex PCR; TCRdb stores in-frame clones only, minus some. Of about 160,000 clones listed, about three quarters were seen once; the top ten hold 1.4%. The chain joins TRBV7-9 to TRBJ1-4; D remains unclear. The receptor comes from a woman in her 30s in good health and CMV-seronegative. Sequenced material: PBMCs. The CDR3 nucleotides read TGTGCCAGCAGCTTAGTTGCGGGAGGCGGTGAAAAACTGTTTTTT. This codes for CASSLVAGGGEKLFF. Supplemented by reference TRBV7-9 and TRBJ1-4, the full variable domain reads DTGVSQNPRHKITKRGQNVTFRCDPISEHNRLYWYRQTLGQGPEFLTYFQNEAQLEKSRLLSDRFSAERPKGSFSTLEIQRTEQGDSAMYLCASSLVAGGGEKLFFGSGTQLSVL.